Presented here are 19 T cell receptor beta chains from one specimen sequenced in a study of blood T cell repertoires in COVID-19 (dated by TCRdb to 2018 to 2020). Libraries came from the immunoSEQ multiplex PCR assay. Sourced from immuneACCESS, this table was stored by TCRdb with only in-frame sequences that have V and J called. A share of the clones is absent; for the studies checked, an unresolved V gene accounts for under half, and the remainder has no known explanation. The sample profile shows about 170,000 clones; more than 65% of them were found once. The top ten constitute about 15% of the sample. The specimen was PBMCs or T cells enriched from blood (not recorded which). Every receptor here comes from a man aged 45 to 65 who had recovered from COVID-19.

This clone was seen only once. The chain has TRBV12-3 or TRBV12-4 and TRBJ2-3; TRBD1 matches at 7 bases. The ends lost 3 bases at V and 6 bases at J; junction bases unmatched: 3. The CDR3 has 13 amino acids. CDR3 DNA: TGTGCCAGCAGTTTGGCCAGGGGGGATACGCAGTATTTT. This sequence encodes CASSLARGDTQYF.

V is TRBV19 and J is TRBJ2-5; 8 bases line up with TRBD1. Looked up from germline, CDR1 is LNHDA and CDR2 is SQIVND (reference sequence). J gave up 5 bases and V 5 bases, and 10 bases lay outside the gene matches. The CDR3 runs 15 residues. In DNA, the CDR3 is TGTGCCAGTAGTCTCTACGGGACAGGTGGTGAGACCCAGTACTTC. It is translated as CASSLYGTGGETQYF.

The V gene is TRBV11-2, the J gene TRBJ1-5; maybe TRBD1 (5 bases). The CDR3 covers 15 residues. V lost 0 bases, J lost 4 bases, and 10 bases lay in between. The V gene's germline CDR1 is SGHAT and CDR2 FQNNGV. This CDR3 reads CASSLDRQGNQPQHF. The CDR3 nucleotides are TGTGCCAGCAGCTTAGATCGTCAGGGAAATCAGCCCCAGCATTTT.

This clone showed up just a few times. The V and J genes are TRBV11-1 and TRBJ2-7; TRBD1 matches at 9 bases. V dropped 5 bases and J dropped 6; count of bases not matched to a gene: 8. Per the germline V gene, CDR1 is SGHAT and CDR2 is FQDESV (reference sequence). The CDR3 sequence is 14 residues long. CDR3 nucleotides: TGTGCCAGCAGCCCGGGGACAGGGAATGGCGAGCAGTACTTC. It specifies CASSPGTGNGEQYF.

The chain recombines TRBV3-1 (or the pseudogene TRBV3-2) with TRBJ2-7, with TRBD2 identical over 9 bases. V shed 3 bases, J shed 3 bases, and the junction held 9 bases outside the gene matches. Germline assignment: CDR1 LGHDT and CDR2 YNNKEL (reference sequence). This CDR3 has 16 amino acids. CDR3 residues: CASSQTSGGINYEQYF. The CDR3 DNA reads as TGTGCCAGCAGCCAGACGAGCGGGGGGATAAACTACGAGCAGTACTTC.

The chain recombines TRBV9 with TRBJ1-3, with a tentative D call TRBD1 (5 bases). Germline-derived CDR1 and CDR2 are SGDLS and YYNGEE. There are 13 residues in the CDR3. V lost 3 bases to trimming and J lost 5 bases, with 9 bases between them. The CDR3 DNA reads as TGTGCCAGCAGCGGGGAGGGGCGAAACACCATATATTTT. Translation gives CASSGEGRNTIYF.

The chain recombines TRBV19 with TRBJ2-7, with 9 bases matching TRBD1. There are 16 residues in the CDR3. Trimming removed 3 bases from V and 4 bases from J; junction bases left unmatched: 10. Germline CDR1 reads LNHDA; CDR2 reads SQIVND (reference sequence). For the CDR3, the DNA is TGTGCCAGTAGTATTGCCGGAACAGGGGGCGGATACGAGCAGTACTTC. It is translated as CASSIAGTGGGYEQYF.

The CDR3 DNA is TGTGCCAGCTCACCATCTCAGGGTCAGGTCGAGCAGTACTTC. As protein: CASSPSQGQVEQYF. This chain uses TRBV18 with TRBJ2-7; TRBD1 is a possible D gene (5 bases). The CDR3 has 14 amino acids. Germline loops: CDR1 KGHSH, CDR2 LQKENI. Trimming pared 2 bases from V and 6 bases from J, leaving 14 bases between.

V is TRBV28 and J is TRBJ2-2; D not resolved. The CDR3 sequence is 12 residues long. CDR1 and CDR2 (germline): MDHEN, SYDVKM. Between the trimmed V and J ends, which lost 6 bases and 5 bases, there was a span of 7 bases. The CDR3 DNA reads as TGTGCCAGCAGCACGCGGACCGGGGAGCTGTTTTTT. Residues: CASSTRTGELFF.

This clone appeared once. The J gene is TRBJ2-3, the V gene TRBV18; weak D call: TRBD2 (5 bases). The CDR3 covers 11 residues. Trimming removed 5 bases at V and 6 bases at J, with 6 bases between. Germline lookup yields CDR1 KGHSH and CDR2 LQKENI. CDR3 in amino acids: CASSRGDTQYF. The CDR3 DNA sequence: TGTGCCAGCTCAAGAGGGGATACGCAGTATTTT.

This clone was seen a handful of times. V usage is TRBV12-3 or TRBV12-4 and J usage is TRBJ1-2, with D hard to call. The CDR3 is 12 residues long. V shed 4 bases and J shed 8 bases, with 11 bases lying between them. CDR3 sequence (DNA): TGTGCCAGCAGTTCATCCAGGTTGGGCTACACCTTC. Amino acid sequence: CASSSSRLGYTF.

This clone was detected once. J is TRBJ1-5 and V is TRBV2; D perhaps matches TRBD1 (6 bases). Trimming shortened V by 8 bases and J by 2 bases, and 16 bases separated the two germline ends. The CDR3 is 15 residues long. The germline CDR1 and CDR2 sequences are SNHLY and FYNNEI. The CDR3: CASSQGVVGNQPQHF. In nucleotides, the CDR3 is TGTGCCAGCTCACAGGGAGTGGTAGGCAATCAGCCCCAGCATTTT.

This chain uses TRBV7-2 with TRBJ2-1, with 7 positions matching TRBD1. The germline gives CDR1 SGHTA, CDR2 FQGNSA. The CDR3 is 15 residues long. Unmatched junction bases numbered 3, after V lost 1 base and J lost 3 bases. The CDR3 loop is CASSLGQGGYNEQFF. The DNA for the CDR3 is TGTGCCAGCAGCTTAGGACAGGGCGGCTACAATGAGCAGTTCTTC.

Here the CDR3 DNA reads TGTGCCAGTAGTATGTCGCGCACTAGCGGGGCATCCTACGAGCAGTACTTC. Its protein is CASSMSRTSGASYEQYF. This chain joins TRBV19 and TRBJ2-7; TRBD2 matches at 10 bases. The germline CDR1 and CDR2 sequences are LNHDA and SQIVND (reference sequence). Trimming at V came to 3 bases and at J to 1 base, leaving 9 bases not matched to a gene. This CDR3 has 17 amino acids.

This chain joins TRBV18 and TRBJ1-1, with 7 bases fitting TRBD1. Losses at the gene ends were 5 bases for V and 0 bases for J; bases not matched to a gene: 3. The CDR3 loop spans 14 amino acids. CDR1 is KGHSH and CDR2 is LQKENI in the germline V gene. CDR3 residues: CASSWDSMNTEAFF. CDR3 nucleotide sequence: TGTGCCAGCTCATGGGACAGCATGAACACTGAAGCTTTCTTT.

This chain uses TRBV5-1 with TRBJ1-1; a possible D gene is TRBD1 (5 bases). The CDR3 is made up of 13 amino acids. Trimming pared 5 bases from V and 1 base from J, leaving 9 bases between. CDR1 SGHRS and CDR2 YFSETQ come from the germline V gene. CDR3 nucleotide sequence: TGCGCCAGCAGGTACAGGCCGAACACTGAAGCTTTCTTT. Its translation: CASRYRPNTEAFF.

The V gene is TRBV4-1, the J gene TRBJ2-6; D remains unclear. The germline V and J ends were trimmed by 0 bases and 1 base, with 19 bases remaining between them. This CDR3 spans 20 amino acids. Germline-derived CDR1 and CDR2 are MGHRA and YSYEKL. CDR3 region: CASSQDWSGPVGSGANVLTF. In nucleotides, the CDR3 is TGCGCCAGCAGCCAAGATTGGTCGGGTCCGGTAGGATCTGGGGCCAACGTCCTGACTTTC.

Written as DNA, the CDR3 is TGTGCCATCAGTGGGACAGAGGGTAGCAATCAGCCCCAGCATTTT. This gives the protein CAISGTEGSNQPQHF. V usage is TRBV10-3 and J usage is TRBJ1-5; perhaps TRBD1 as D (6 bases). Germline CDR1 is ENHRY and CDR2 is SYGVKD. Trimming took 4 bases from V and 0 from J, leaving 10 bases between them. The CDR3 runs 15 residues.

V and J are TRBV27 and TRBJ1-1, with 9 bases identical to TRBD1. Looked up from germline, CDR1 is MNHEY and CDR2 is SMNVEV (reference sequence). This CDR3 has 14 amino acids. With 8 bases clipped from V and 11 bases from J, the junction kept 15 bases outside the gene matches. CDR3 DNA sequence: TGTGCCAGCGCATCCGGATGGATCGGACAGGGGGCTTTCTTT. Residues: CASASGWIGQGAFF.